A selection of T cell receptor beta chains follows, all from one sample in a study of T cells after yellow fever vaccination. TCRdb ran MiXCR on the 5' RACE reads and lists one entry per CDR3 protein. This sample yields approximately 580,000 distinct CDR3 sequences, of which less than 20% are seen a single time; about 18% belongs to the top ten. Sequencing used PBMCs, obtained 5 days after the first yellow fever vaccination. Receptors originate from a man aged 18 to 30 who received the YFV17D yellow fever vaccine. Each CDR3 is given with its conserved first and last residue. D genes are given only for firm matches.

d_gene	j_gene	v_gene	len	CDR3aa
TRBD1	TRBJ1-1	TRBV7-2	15	CASSSGDRVNTEAFF
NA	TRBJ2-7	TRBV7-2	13	CASSFGRVDEQYF
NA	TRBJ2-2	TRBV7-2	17	CASSLIRYQRNTGELFF
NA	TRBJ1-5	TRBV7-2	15	CASSLAASGNQPQHF
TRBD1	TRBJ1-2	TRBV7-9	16	CASTPRAGRGLHGYTF
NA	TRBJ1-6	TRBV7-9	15	CASSSFGLWNSPLHF
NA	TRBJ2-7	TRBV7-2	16	CASSLVGGGALDEQYF
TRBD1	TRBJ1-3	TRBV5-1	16	CASSTLTGTRGNTIYF
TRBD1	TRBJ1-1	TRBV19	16	CASSFSGTALNTEAFF
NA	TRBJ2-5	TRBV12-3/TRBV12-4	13	CASASGGGETQYF
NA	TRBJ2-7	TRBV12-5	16	CASGLSPGPGSYEQYF
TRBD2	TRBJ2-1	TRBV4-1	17	CASSPHLLVAGRSEQFF
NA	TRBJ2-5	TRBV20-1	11	CSARVGETQYF
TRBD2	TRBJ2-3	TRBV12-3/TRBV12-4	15	CASSLGGGVSDTQYF
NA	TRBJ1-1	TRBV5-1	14	CASSAAEGYTEAFF
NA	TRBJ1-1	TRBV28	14	CASSLPGVNTEAFF
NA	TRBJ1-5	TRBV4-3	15	CASSQGRSSNQPQHF
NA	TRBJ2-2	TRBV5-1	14	CASSPEVYTGELFF
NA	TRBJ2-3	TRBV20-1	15	CSAKILGLRVDTQYF
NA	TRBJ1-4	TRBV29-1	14	CSVEGAGANEKLFF
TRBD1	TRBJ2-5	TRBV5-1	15	CASSPGQGAQETQYF
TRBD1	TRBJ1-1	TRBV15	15	CATSRKQGWNTEAFF
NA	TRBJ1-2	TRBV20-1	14	CSATTVATNYGYTF
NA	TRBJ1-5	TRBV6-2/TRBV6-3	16	CASSGPTSYSNQPQHF
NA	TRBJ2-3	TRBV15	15	CATSRATGRTDTQYF
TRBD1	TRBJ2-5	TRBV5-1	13	CASSGTAQETQYF
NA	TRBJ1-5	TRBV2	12	CASSEALRPQHF
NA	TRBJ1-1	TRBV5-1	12	CASSLEGSGAFF
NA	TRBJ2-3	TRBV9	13	CASSSLGGDTQYF
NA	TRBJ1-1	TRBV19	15	CASSITGRRDTEAFF
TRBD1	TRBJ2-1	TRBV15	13	CATSSEGANEQFF
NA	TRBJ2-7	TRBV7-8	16	CASSLLQGPDPYEQYF
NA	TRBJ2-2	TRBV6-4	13	CASSEANTGELFF
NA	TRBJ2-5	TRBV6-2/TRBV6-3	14	CASSPGTHGGAQYF
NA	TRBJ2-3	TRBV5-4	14	CASSIGGSTDTQYF
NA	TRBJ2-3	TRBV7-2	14	CASSRRGAPDTQYF
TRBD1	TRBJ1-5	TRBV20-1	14	CSATGGLGNQPQHF
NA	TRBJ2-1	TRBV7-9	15	CASSSLQGSPAEQFF
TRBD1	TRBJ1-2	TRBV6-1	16	CASRETYRGTFSGYTF
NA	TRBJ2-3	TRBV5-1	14	CASSPQPGADTQYF
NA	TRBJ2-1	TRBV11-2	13	CASSTRIYNEQFF
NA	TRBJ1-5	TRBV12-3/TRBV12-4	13	CASSLAPNQPQHF
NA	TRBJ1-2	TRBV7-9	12	CASSKESYGYTF
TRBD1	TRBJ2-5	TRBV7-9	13	CASSTGQVGTQYF
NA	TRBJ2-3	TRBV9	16	CASRPRGDINTDTQYF
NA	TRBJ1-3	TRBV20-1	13	CSVPSGARNTIYF
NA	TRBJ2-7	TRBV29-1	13	CSVLTDEGYEQYF
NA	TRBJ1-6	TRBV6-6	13	CASSRDDRSPLHF
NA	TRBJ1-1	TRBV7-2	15	CASSLAIGSNTEAFF
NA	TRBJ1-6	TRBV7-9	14	CASSTGPNNSPLHF
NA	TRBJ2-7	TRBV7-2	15	CASRYSPGSSYEQYF
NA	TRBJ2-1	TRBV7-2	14	CASSRDGSYNEQFF
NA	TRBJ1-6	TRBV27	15	CATLAAWGYNSPLHF
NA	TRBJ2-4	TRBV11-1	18	CASSLGAVGRGAKNIQYF
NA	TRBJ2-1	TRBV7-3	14	CASSEQGQSNEQFF
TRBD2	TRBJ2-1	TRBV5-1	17	CASSLGSSGGAYNEQFF
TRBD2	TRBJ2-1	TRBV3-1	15	CASSLSGGVGNEQFF
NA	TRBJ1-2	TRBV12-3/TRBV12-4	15	CASSLSSAGSYGYTF
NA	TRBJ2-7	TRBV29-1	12	CSIQIRGYEQYF
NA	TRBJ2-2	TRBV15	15	CATTGRRMSAGELFF